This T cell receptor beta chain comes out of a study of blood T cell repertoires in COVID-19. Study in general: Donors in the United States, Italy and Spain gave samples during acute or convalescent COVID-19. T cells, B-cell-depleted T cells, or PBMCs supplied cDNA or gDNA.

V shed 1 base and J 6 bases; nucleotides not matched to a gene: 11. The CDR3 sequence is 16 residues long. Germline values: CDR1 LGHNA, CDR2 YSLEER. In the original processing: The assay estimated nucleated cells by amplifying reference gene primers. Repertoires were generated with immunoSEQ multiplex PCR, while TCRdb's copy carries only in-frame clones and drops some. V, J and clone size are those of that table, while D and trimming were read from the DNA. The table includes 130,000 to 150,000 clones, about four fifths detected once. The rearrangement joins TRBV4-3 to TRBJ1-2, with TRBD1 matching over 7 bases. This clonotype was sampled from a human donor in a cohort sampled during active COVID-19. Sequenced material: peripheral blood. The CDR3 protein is CASSQAGWTGDHGYTF. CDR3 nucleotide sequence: TGCGCCAGCAGCCAAGCTGGCTGGACAGGAGATCATGGCTACACCTTC.